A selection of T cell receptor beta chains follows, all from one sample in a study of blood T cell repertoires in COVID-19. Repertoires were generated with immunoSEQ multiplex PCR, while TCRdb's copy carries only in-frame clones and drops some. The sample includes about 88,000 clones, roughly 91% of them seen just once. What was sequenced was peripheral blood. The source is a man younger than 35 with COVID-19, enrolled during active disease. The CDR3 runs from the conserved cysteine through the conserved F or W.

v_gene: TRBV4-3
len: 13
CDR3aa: CASSQDGTGEQFF

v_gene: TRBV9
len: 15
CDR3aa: CASSARQGNTGELFF

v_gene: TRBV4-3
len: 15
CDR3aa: CASSQAGGPGNTIYF

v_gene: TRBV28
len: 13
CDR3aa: CASSAPGGREAFF

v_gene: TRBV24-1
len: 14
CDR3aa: CATSDLARGKGYTF

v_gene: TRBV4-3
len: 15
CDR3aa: CASSQVRGSNYGYTF

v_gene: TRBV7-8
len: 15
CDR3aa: CASSRATGWGYGYTF

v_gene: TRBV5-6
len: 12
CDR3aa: CASNAGGYGYTF

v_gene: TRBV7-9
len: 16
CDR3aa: CASSSRDRSSTGELFF

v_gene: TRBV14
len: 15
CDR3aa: CASSQAAGTNNEQFF

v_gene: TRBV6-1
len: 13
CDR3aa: CASSERSEVPQYF

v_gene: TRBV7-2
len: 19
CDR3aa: CASSLARSTRGGLRDTQYF

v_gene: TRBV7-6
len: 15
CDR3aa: CASSLVGGGGYEQYF

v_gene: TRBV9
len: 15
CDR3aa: CASSVAGSREETQYF

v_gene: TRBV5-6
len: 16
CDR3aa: CASSSRLSGTVYEQYF

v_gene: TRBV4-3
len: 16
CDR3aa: CASSHSMRGHGGELFF

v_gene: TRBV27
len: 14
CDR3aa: CASCPGTGLYGYTF

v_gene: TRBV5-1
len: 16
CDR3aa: CASSLGSLADDTEAFF

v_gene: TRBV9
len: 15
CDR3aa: CASSPRQGAYNEQFF

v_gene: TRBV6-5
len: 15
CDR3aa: CASNPLRGMNTEAFF

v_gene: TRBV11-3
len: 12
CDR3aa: CASSRGNTEAFF

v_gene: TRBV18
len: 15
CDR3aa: CASSPGTASNQPQHF

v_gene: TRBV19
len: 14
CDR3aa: CASSLRDRGYEQYF

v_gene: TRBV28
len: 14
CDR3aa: CASNPLALYNEQFF